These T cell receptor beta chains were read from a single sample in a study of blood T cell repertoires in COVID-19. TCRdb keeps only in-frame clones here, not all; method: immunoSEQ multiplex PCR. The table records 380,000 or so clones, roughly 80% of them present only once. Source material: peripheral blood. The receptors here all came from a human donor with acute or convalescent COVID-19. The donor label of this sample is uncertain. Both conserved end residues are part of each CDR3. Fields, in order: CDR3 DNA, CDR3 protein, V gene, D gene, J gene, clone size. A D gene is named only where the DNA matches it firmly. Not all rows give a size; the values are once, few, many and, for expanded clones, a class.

CDR3nt: TGTGCCAGCTCTAGGGACAGACAAGAGACCCAGTACTTC
CDR3aa: CASSRDRQETQYF
v_gene: TRBV18
d_gene: TRBD1
j_gene: TRBJ2-5
abundance: once

CDR3nt: TGTGCCAGCAGCACAAGGGGAAACACTGAAGCTTTCTTT
CDR3aa: CASSTRGNTEAFF
v_gene: TRBV12-3/TRBV12-4
d_gene: -
j_gene: TRBJ1-1
abundance: -

CDR3nt: TGTGCCACCAGCGCACAGAGGGGGAATGAAAAACTGTTTTTT
CDR3aa: CATSAQRGNEKLFF
v_gene: TRBV15
d_gene: -
j_gene: TRBJ1-4
abundance: -

CDR3nt: TGCGCCAGCAGCGGGGGGGGACAGGTCTTCGACCAGTACTTC
CDR3aa: CASSGGGQVFDQYF
v_gene: TRBV5-1
d_gene: -
j_gene: TRBJ2-7
abundance: -

CDR3nt: TGTGCCAGCTCACTCGCGGGGTCCACTGAAGCTTTCTTT
CDR3aa: CASSLAGSTEAFF
v_gene: TRBV18
d_gene: -
j_gene: TRBJ1-1
abundance: -

CDR3nt: TGTGCCAGCAGTGCAGCAGGGCAAGCCCAAGAGACCCAGTACTTC
CDR3aa: CASSAAGQAQETQYF
v_gene: TRBV25-1
d_gene: -
j_gene: TRBJ2-5
abundance: once

CDR3nt: TGTGCCAGCAGCATTAGAGCCTACGAGCAGTACTTC
CDR3aa: CASSIRAYEQYF
v_gene: TRBV11-2
d_gene: -
j_gene: TRBJ2-7
abundance: -

CDR3nt: TGTGCCAGCAGCCCCGACAGAGGCCGGCAGCCCCAGCATTTT
CDR3aa: CASSPDRGRQPQHF
v_gene: TRBV5-8
d_gene: -
j_gene: TRBJ1-5
abundance: -

CDR3nt: TGTGCCAGCTCAGTCGAGGGGGGGGCCCTGAACACTGAAGCTTTCTTT
CDR3aa: CASSVEGGALNTEAFF
v_gene: TRBV18
d_gene: -
j_gene: TRBJ1-1
abundance: -

CDR3nt: TGCAGCCTCCGGGCGGGCGGGGGAACTGAAGCTTTCTTT
CDR3aa: CSLRAGGGTEAFF
v_gene: TRBV29-1
d_gene: -
j_gene: TRBJ1-1
abundance: -

CDR3nt: TGCAGCGTTGAATCCGGGACAGGGCTCACCGGGGAGCTGTTTTTT
CDR3aa: CSVESGTGLTGELFF
v_gene: TRBV29-1
d_gene: TRBD1
j_gene: TRBJ2-2
abundance: -

CDR3nt: TGCAGCGCCCGACAGGGGATTTCCTCCTACGAGCAGTACTTC
CDR3aa: CSARQGISSYEQYF
v_gene: TRBV29-1
d_gene: TRBD1
j_gene: TRBJ2-7
abundance: few

CDR3nt: TGCGCCAGCTTCGCCGGGACAGGGAACACTGAAGCTTTCTTT
CDR3aa: CASFAGTGNTEAFF
v_gene: TRBV5-1
d_gene: TRBD1
j_gene: TRBJ1-1
abundance: -

CDR3nt: TGTGCCAGCTCACCAAAGGACAGGGGGAGCGATCAGCCCCAGCATTTT
CDR3aa: CASSPKDRGSDQPQHF
v_gene: TRBV18
d_gene: TRBD1
j_gene: TRBJ1-5
abundance: -

CDR3nt: TGTGCCAGCAGCCCTAGGTATGAGTTTCGGAACACTGAAGCTTTCTTT
CDR3aa: CASSPRYEFRNTEAFF
v_gene: TRBV5-4
d_gene: -
j_gene: TRBJ1-1
abundance: -

CDR3nt: TGTGCCAGCAGCTTAGCTCCCGGGTCCAATCAGCCCCAGCATTTT
CDR3aa: CASSLAPGSNQPQHF
v_gene: TRBV11-2
d_gene: -
j_gene: TRBJ1-5
abundance: -

CDR3nt: TGTGCCAGCAGTTACGAACAGGACTATGGCTACACCTTC
CDR3aa: CASSYEQDYGYTF
v_gene: TRBV6-6
d_gene: -
j_gene: TRBJ1-2
abundance: -

CDR3nt: TGTGCCAGCTCACCGACGACCCGGGTTCGGGGGAGGGAGACCCAGTACTTC
CDR3aa: CASSPTTRVRGRETQYF
v_gene: TRBV18
d_gene: -
j_gene: TRBJ2-5
abundance: once

CDR3nt: TGTGCCAGCAGTTACTCGTCCCGGGGGGTTGAAGCTTTCTTT
CDR3aa: CASSYSSRGVEAFF
v_gene: TRBV6-2/TRBV6-3
d_gene: -
j_gene: TRBJ1-1
abundance: -

CDR3nt: TGTGCCAGCAGCTTGGCCGGGGAACGAGGCTACACCTTC
CDR3aa: CASSLAGERGYTF
v_gene: TRBV5-5
d_gene: -
j_gene: TRBJ1-2
abundance: few

CDR3nt: TGTGCCAGCAGTTTCGACTACCAAGAGACCCAGTACTTC
CDR3aa: CASSFDYQETQYF
v_gene: TRBV28
d_gene: -
j_gene: TRBJ2-5
abundance: -

CDR3nt: TGTGCCAGCAGCCACGGGGGGGGTCAGCCCCAGCATTTT
CDR3aa: CASSHGGGQPQHF
v_gene: TRBV3-1/TRBV3-2
d_gene: -
j_gene: TRBJ1-5
abundance: few

CDR3nt: TGTGCCAGCAGACACGGGACAGGGGTCGGGGAGACCCAGTACTTC
CDR3aa: CASRHGTGVGETQYF
v_gene: TRBV2
d_gene: TRBD1
j_gene: TRBJ2-5
abundance: once

CDR3nt: TGCGCCAGCAGCTCTAGCGGGGGGGAGGCAGATACGCAGTATTTT
CDR3aa: CASSSSGGEADTQYF
v_gene: TRBV5-1
d_gene: TRBD2
j_gene: TRBJ2-3
abundance: -

CDR3nt: TGTGCCAGCAGTTCGGGACTCCGTTGGGATGAGCAGTTCTTC
CDR3aa: CASSSGLRWDEQFF
v_gene: TRBV27
d_gene: -
j_gene: TRBJ2-1
abundance: -

CDR3nt: TGTGCCAGCAGTGACAGGGCACCCAACCTCTCTGGAAACACCATATATTTT
CDR3aa: CASSDRAPNLSGNTIYF
v_gene: TRBV6-1
d_gene: -
j_gene: TRBJ1-3
abundance: once

CDR3nt: TGTGCCACCAGCAGAGGGGGCTCGGGCTTGAATGAGCAGTTCTTC
CDR3aa: CATSRGGSGLNEQFF
v_gene: TRBV15
d_gene: -
j_gene: TRBJ2-1
abundance: -

CDR3nt: TGTGCCAGCTCCCCGTCCGACATTCAGTACTTC
CDR3aa: CASSPSDIQYF
v_gene: TRBV18
d_gene: -
j_gene: TRBJ2-4
abundance: -

CDR3nt: TGTGCCAGCTCACCGGGGGGGAGCTCCTACGAGCAGTACTTC
CDR3aa: CASSPGGSSYEQYF
v_gene: TRBV18
d_gene: TRBD2
j_gene: TRBJ2-7
abundance: once

CDR3nt: TGTGCCAGTAGAGTCATGACTAGCGGTTTCTACGAGCAGTACTTC
CDR3aa: CASRVMTSGFYEQYF
v_gene: TRBV19
d_gene: TRBD2
j_gene: TRBJ2-7
abundance: -

CDR3nt: TGTGCCAGCAGCCGGACGGGGGGGGAGACCCAGTACTTC
CDR3aa: CASSRTGGETQYF
v_gene: TRBV11-2
d_gene: TRBD2
j_gene: TRBJ2-5
abundance: -

CDR3nt: TGTGCCAGCAGTTTTGGCGGGGCAACTAATGAAAAACTGTTTTTT
CDR3aa: CASSFGGATNEKLFF
v_gene: TRBV28
d_gene: -
j_gene: TRBJ1-4
abundance: -

CDR3nt: TGTGCCAGTAGTATAGGGAGAGCCAATCAGCCCCAGCATTTT
CDR3aa: CASSIGRANQPQHF
v_gene: TRBV19
d_gene: -
j_gene: TRBJ1-5
abundance: -

CDR3nt: TGTGCCAGCAGCTTAGACAGGCGGGTATTGAACGAGCAGTACTTC
CDR3aa: CASSLDRRVLNEQYF
v_gene: TRBV5-6
d_gene: -
j_gene: TRBJ2-7
abundance: few

CDR3nt: TGTGCCAGCAGTTCTCAGGGGGCGGGCTATGGCTACACCTTC
CDR3aa: CASSSQGAGYGYTF
v_gene: TRBV28
d_gene: TRBD1
j_gene: TRBJ1-2
abundance: -

CDR3nt: TGTGCCAGTAGTCGGGGACAGGGTAACGGCTACACCTTC
CDR3aa: CASSRGQGNGYTF
v_gene: TRBV19
d_gene: TRBD1
j_gene: TRBJ1-2
abundance: -

CDR3nt: TGTGCCAGCAGCCTCGGGACAGGAAAACGCGAGCAGTACTTC
CDR3aa: CASSLGTGKREQYF
v_gene: TRBV3-1/TRBV3-2
d_gene: TRBD1
j_gene: TRBJ2-7
abundance: -

CDR3nt: TGTGCCAGCAGCAACGCGGGACTAGCGGGAGGAGTTCCCGGGGAGCTGTTTTTT
CDR3aa: CASSNAGLAGGVPGELFF
v_gene: TRBV7-9
d_gene: TRBD2
j_gene: TRBJ2-2
abundance: -